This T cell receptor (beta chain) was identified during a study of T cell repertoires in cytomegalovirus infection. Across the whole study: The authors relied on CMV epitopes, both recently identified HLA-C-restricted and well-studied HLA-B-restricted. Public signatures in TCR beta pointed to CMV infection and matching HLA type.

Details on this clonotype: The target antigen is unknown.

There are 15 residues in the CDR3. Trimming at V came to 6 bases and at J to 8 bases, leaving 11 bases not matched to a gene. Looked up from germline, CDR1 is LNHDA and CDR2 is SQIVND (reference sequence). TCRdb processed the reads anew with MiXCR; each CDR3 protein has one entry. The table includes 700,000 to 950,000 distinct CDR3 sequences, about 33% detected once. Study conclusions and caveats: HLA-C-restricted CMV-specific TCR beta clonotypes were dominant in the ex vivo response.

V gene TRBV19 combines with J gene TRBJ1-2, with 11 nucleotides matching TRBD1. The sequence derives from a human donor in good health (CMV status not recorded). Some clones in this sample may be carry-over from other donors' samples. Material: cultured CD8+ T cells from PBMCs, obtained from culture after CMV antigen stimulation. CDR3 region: CASSPPPGQGEGYTF. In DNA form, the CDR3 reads TGTGCCAGTAGCCCGCCCCCGGGACAGGGGGAAGGCTACACCTTC.